This T cell receptor (beta chain) was sequenced for a study of blood T cell repertoires in COVID-19. Overall study: Nucleic acid was either cDNA or gDNA, and it came from T cells, B-cell-depleted T cells, or PBMCs.

Authors' methods: The assay estimated nucleated cells by amplifying reference gene primers. Sequencing was performed with immunoSEQ multiplex PCR; in TCRdb, only in-frame clones are kept and a portion is missing. The D gene and trimming were derived from the DNA, and the V and J assignments and clone size from that table. Of roughly 20,000 clones in the sample, about 88% were seen once. This CDR3 has 17 residues. V lost 5 bases to trimming and J lost 0 bases, with 17 bases between them. Germline V gene lookup returns CDR1 MNHEY and CDR2 SMNVEV (reference sequence). Sequencing was done on a sample of peripheral blood. The source of this sequence is a human donor in a cohort sampled during active COVID-19. The chain has TRBV27 and TRBJ2-1, with TRBD1 as a possible D gene (6 bases). The CDR3: CASSGTLEVASYNEQFF. CDR3 nucleotide sequence: TGTGCCAGCAGTGGGACACTAGAGGTGGCCTCCTACAATGAGCAGTTCTTC.